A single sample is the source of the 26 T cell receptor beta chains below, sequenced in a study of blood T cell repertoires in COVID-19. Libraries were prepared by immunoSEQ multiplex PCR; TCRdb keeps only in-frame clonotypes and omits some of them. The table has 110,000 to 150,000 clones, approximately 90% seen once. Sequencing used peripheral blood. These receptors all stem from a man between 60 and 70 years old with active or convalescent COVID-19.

The CDR3 DNA follows: TGTGCCAGCAGCGGGGGGGACGATAACTATGGCTACACCTTC. It codes for CASSGGDDNYGYTF. The chain employs TRBV25-1 and TRBJ1-2; a possible D gene is TRBD1 (5 bases). The CDR3 is 14 residues long. V shed 6 bases and J shed 1 base, with 12 bases lying between them. Germline V CDR1 and CDR2: MGHDK, SYGVNS.

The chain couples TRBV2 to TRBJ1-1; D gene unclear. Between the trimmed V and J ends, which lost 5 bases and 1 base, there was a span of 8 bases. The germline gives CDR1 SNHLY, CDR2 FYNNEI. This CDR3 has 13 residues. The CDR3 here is CASSPIRNTEAFF. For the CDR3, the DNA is TGTGCCAGCAGTCCAATCAGGAACACTGAAGCTTTCTTT.

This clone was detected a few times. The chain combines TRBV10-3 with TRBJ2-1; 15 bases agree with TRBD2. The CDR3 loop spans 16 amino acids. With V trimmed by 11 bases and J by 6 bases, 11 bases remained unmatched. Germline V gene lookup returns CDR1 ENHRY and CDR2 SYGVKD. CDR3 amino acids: CASRTSGGAGGNEQFF. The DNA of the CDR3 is TGTGCCTCTCGGACTAGCGGGGGGGCAGGGGGCAATGAGCAGTTCTTC.

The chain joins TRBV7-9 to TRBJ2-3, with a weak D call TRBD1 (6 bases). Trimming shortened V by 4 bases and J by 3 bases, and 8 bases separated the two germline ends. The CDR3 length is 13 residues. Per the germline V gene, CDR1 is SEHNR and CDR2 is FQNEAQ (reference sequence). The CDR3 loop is CASSSQGTDTQYF. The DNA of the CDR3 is TGTGCCAGCAGCTCCCAGGGGACAGATACGCAGTATTTT.

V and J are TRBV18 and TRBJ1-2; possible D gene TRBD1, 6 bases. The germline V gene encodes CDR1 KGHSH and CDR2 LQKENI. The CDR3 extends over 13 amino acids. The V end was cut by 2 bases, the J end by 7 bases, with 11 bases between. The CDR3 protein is CASSPEVGAGYTF. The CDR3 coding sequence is TGTGCCAGCTCACCAGAGGTGGGGGCTGGCTACACCTTC.

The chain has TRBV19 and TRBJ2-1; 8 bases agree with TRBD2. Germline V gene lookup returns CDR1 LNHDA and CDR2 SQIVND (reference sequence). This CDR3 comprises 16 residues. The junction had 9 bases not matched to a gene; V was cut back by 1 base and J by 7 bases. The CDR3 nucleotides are TGTGCCAGTAGTATAGCGGGGGGGCACTGGGGTAATGAGCAGTTCTTC. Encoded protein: CASSIAGGHWGNEQFF.

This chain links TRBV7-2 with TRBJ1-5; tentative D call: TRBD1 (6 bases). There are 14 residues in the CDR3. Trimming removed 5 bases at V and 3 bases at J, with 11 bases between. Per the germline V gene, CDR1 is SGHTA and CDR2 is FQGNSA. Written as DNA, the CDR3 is TGTGCCAGCAGCGGAACAGGGCCCAATCAGCCCCAGCATTTT. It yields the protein CASSGTGPNQPQHF.

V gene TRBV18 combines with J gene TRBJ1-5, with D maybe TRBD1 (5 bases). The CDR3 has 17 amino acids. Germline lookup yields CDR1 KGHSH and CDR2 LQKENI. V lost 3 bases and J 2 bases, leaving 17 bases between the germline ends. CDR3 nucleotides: TGTGCCAGCTCACCTACCTGGGGGGAGGAGGGCAATCAGCCCCAGCATTTT. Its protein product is CASSPTWGEEGNQPQHF.

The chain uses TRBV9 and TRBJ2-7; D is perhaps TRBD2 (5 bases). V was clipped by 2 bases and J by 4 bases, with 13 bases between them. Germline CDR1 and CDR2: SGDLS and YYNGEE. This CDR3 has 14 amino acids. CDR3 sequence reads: CASSVGSWAYEQYF. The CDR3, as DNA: TGTGCCAGCAGCGTGGGGAGTTGGGCTTACGAGCAGTACTTC.

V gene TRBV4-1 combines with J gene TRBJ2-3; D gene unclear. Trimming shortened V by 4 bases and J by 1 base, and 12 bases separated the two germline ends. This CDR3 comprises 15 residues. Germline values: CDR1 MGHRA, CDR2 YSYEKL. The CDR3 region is CASSPPTRGTDTQYF. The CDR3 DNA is TGCGCCAGCAGCCCTCCAACCCGGGGCACAGATACGCAGTATTTT.

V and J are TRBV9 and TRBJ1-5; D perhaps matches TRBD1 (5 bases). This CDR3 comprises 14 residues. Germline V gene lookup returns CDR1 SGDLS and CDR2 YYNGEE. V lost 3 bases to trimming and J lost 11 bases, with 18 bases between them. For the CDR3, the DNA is TGTGCCAGCAGCGAGCGGACTCGGGGGATGGCCCAGCATTTT. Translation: CASSERTRGMAQHF.

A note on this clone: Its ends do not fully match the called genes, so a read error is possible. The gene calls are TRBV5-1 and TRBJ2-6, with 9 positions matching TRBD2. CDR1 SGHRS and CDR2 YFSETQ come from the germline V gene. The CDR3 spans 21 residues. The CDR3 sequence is CASCLAMGDGRGGSGANVLTF. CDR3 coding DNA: TGCGCCAGCTGCTTGGCCATGGGTGATGGGCGGGGGGGCTCTGGGGCCAACGTCCTGACTTTC.

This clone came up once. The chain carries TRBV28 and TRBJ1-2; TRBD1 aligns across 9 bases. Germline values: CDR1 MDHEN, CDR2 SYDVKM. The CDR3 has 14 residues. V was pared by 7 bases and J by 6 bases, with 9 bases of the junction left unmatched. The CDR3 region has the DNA TGTGCCAGCAAAACTCCGGGACAGGGAAATGGCTACACCTTC. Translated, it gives CASKTPGQGNGYTF.

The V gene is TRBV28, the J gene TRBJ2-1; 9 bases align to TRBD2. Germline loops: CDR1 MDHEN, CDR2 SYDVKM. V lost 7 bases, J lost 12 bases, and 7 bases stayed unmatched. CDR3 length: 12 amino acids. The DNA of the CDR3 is TGTGCCAGCACCTCTGGGCGGGGGGGGCAGTTCTTC. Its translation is CASTSGRGGQFF. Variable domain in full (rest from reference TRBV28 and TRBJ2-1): DVKVTQSSRYLVKRTGEKVFLECVQDMDHENMFWYRQDPGLGLRLIYFSYDVKMKEKGDIPEGYSVSREKKERFSLILESASTNQTSMYLCASTSGRGGQFFGPGTRLTVL.

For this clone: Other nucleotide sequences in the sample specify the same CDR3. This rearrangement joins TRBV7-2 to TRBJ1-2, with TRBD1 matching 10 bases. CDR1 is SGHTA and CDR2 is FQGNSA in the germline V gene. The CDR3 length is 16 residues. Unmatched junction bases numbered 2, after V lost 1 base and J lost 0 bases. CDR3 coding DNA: TGTGCCAGCAGCTTAGGGGGGACAGGGGCTAACTATGGCTACACCTTC. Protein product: CASSLGGTGANYGYTF.

This chain's CDR3 is CASSLSQDYGYTF. DNA for the CDR3: TGTGCCAGCAGTTTATCCCAGGACTATGGCTACACCTTC. This chain joins TRBV28 and TRBJ1-2; D gene unclear. The V end lost 1 base, the J end lost 3 bases, and 6 bases lay between the germline ends. Germline V lookup: CDR1 MDHEN, CDR2 SYDVKM. The CDR3 has 13 residues.

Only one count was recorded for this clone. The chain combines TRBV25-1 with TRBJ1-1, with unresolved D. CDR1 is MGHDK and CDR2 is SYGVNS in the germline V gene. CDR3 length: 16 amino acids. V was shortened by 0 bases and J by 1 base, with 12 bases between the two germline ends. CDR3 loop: CASSEYRLDGNTEAFF. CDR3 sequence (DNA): TGTGCCAGCAGTGAATACCGACTCGACGGGAACACTGAAGCTTTCTTT.

In nucleotides, the CDR3 is TGCGCCAGCAGCTTGTCGACGGGAGGATTGAATGAGCAGTTCTTC. Its translation is CASSLSTGGLNEQFF. The rearrangement links TRBV5-1 to TRBJ2-1, with 7 bases that match TRBD2. The CDR3 length is 15 residues. CDR1 is SGHRS, CDR2 YFSETQ, per germline. Germline trimming cut 1 base from V and 7 bases from J; bases unmatched to any gene: 8. Full variable domain (rest looked up from reference TRBV5-1 and TRBJ2-1): KAGVTQTPRYLIKTRGQQVTLSCSPISGHRSVSWYQQTPGQGLQFLFEYFSETQRNKGNFPGRFSGRQFSNSRSEMNVSTLELGDSALYLCASSLSTGGLNEQFFGPGTRLTVL.

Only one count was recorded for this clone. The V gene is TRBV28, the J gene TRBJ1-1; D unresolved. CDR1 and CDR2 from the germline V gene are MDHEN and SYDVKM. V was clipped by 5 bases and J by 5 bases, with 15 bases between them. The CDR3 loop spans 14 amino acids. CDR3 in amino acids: CASSTGPFGTEAFF. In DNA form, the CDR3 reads TGTGCCAGCAGTACTGGGCCATTTGGGACTGAAGCTTTCTTT.

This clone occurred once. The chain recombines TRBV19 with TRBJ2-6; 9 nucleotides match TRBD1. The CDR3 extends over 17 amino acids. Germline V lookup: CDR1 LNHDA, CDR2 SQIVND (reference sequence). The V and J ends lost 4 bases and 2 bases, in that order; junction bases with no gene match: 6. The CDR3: CASSKGTGSPGANVLTF. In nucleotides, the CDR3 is TGTGCCAGTAGTAAAGGGACAGGGTCCCCTGGGGCCAACGTCCTGACTTTC.

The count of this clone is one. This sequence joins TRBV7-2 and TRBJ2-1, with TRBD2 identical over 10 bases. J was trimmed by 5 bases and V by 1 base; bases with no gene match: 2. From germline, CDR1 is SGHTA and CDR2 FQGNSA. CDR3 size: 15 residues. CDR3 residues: CASSLELAGNNEQFF. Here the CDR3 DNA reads TGTGCCAGCAGCTTAGAACTAGCGGGGAACAATGAGCAGTTCTTC. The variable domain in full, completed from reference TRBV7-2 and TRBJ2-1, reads GAGVSQSPSNKVTEKGKDVELRCDPISGHTALYWYRQSLGQGLEFLIYFQGNSAPDKSGLPSDRFSAERTGGSVSTLTIQRTQQEDSAVYLCASSLELAGNNEQFFGPGTRLTVL.

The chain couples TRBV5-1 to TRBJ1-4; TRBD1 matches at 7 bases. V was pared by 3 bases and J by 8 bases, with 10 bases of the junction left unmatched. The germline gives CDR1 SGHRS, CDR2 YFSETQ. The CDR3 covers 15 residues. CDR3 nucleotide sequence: TGCGCCAGCAGCTGGGATGCAGGGGGATCCGAAAAACTGTTTTTT. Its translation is CASSWDAGGSEKLFF.

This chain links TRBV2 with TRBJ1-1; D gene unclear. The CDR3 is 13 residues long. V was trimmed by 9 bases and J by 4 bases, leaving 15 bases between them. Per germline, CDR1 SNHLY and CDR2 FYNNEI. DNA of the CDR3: TGTGCCAGAGAGGAGGCTCGGGGCACTGAAGCTTTCTTT. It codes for CAREEARGTEAFF.

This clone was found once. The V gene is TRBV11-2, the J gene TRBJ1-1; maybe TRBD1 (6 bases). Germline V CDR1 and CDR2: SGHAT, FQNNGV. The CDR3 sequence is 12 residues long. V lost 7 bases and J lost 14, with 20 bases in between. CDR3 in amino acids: CASTWPGGREFF. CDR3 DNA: TGTGCCAGCACCTGGCCGGGGGGGCGAGAGTTCTTT. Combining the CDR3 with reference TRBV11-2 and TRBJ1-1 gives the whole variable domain EAGVAQSPRYKIIEKRQSVAFWCNPISGHATLYWYQQILGQGPKLLIQFQNNGVVDDSQLPKDRFSAERLKGVDSTLKIQPAKLEDSAVYLCASTWPGGREFFGQGTRLTVV.

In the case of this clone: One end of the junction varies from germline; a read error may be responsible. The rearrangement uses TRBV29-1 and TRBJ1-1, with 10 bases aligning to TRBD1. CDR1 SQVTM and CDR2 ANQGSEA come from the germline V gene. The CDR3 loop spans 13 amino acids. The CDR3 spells CSVEPSPGQGRSF. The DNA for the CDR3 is TGCAGCGTTGAACCGTCCCCGGGACAGGGGCGCAGTTTC.

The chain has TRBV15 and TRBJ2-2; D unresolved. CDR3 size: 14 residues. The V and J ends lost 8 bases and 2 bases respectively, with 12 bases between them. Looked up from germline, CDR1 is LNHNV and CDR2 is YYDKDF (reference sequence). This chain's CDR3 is CATQTGSNTGELFF. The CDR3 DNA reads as TGTGCCACCCAGACCGGGTCTAACACCGGGGAGCTGTTTTTT.